This is a list of T cell receptor beta chains from one sample in a study of OX40 agonist ivuxolimab in advanced cancers. The table came from immunoSEQ multiplex PCR; TCRdb's copy has only in-frame clones and leaves some out. Among 40,000 to 45,000 clones listed, 70% to 90% were seen once. The input for sequencing was CD4+ or CD8+ T cells sorted from blood, taken in a trial of the OX40 agonist ivuxolimab. These receptor sequences come from an adult with an advanced solid tumor such as melanoma, head and neck, liver or kidney cancer. CDR3s include the opening cysteine and the closing phenylalanine or tryptophan. Fields, in order: J gene, D gene, V gene, clone size, CDR3 protein, CDR3 DNA. The D gene is left open where the match is weak. Where a row states a size, it is once, few, many or the class of an expanded clone; other rows omit it.

TRBJ2-2	.	TRBV6-5	.	CASSYSPRNTGELFF	TGTGCCAGCAGTTACTCCCCCAGGAACACCGGGGAGCTGTTTTTT
TRBJ2-1	.	TRBV2	.	CASSLYNEQFF	TGTGCCAGCAGCCTCTACAATGAGCAGTTCTTC
TRBJ2-5	.	TRBV6-5	.	CASRRGLAMGETQYF	TGTGCCAGCAGAAGGGGGCTAGCGATGGGGGAGACCCAGTACTTC
TRBJ2-1	.	TRBV5-8	.	CASSLDRATEQFF	TGTGCCAGCAGCTTGGACAGGGCCACTGAGCAGTTCTTC
TRBJ1-1	TRBD1	TRBV2	.	CASSVDRETEAFF	TGTGCCAGCAGTGTGGACAGGGAGACTGAAGCTTTCTTT
TRBJ2-7	TRBD2	TRBV28	.	CASSLGGDEQYF	TGTGCCAGCAGTTTGGGAGGGGACGAGCAGTACTTC
TRBJ2-7	TRBD2	TRBV5-4	.	CASSRLAGEGEQYF	TGTGCCAGCAGCAGACTAGCGGGAGAGGGGGAGCAGTACTTC
TRBJ2-1	TRBD2	TRBV4-1	.	CASSQDQTSGRAYLNEQFF	TGCGCCAGCAGCCAAGACCAAACTAGCGGGAGGGCCTATTTGAATGAGCAGTTCTTC
TRBJ2-2	.	TRBV29-1	.	CSVFRVRTGELFF	TGCAGCGTTTTTCGGGTTCGGACCGGGGAGCTGTTTTTT
TRBJ2-2	.	TRBV7-9	.	CASSYSTGELFF	TGTGCCAGCAGCTACAGCACCGGGGAGCTGTTTTTT
TRBJ1-1	.	TRBV7-9	.	CASSFSRRNTEAFF	TGTGCCAGCAGCTTTTCCAGGAGGAACACTGAAGCTTTCTTT
TRBJ2-7	TRBD1	TRBV11-2	.	CATNAGQGPLEQYF	TGTGCCACCAACGCGGGACAGGGCCCCCTCGAGCAGTACTTC
TRBJ1-1	.	TRBV29-1	few	CSVTEEAFF	TGCAGCGTAACAGAAGAAGCTTTCTTT
TRBJ1-5	.	TRBV11-2	few	CASSPGRGGNQPQHF	TGTGCCAGCAGTCCCGGCAGGGGAGGCAATCAGCCCCAGCATTTT
TRBJ1-1	.	TRBV29-1	.	CSSKEGETEAFF	TGCAGCTCCAAAGAAGGGGAGACTGAAGCTTTCTTT
TRBJ2-4	.	TRBV29-1	.	CSVEDSRGNIQYF	TGCAGCGTTGAAGATAGTAGGGGGAACATTCAGTACTTC
TRBJ2-3	TRBD2	TRBV19	.	CASNPAALAGWGTDTQYF	TGTGCCAGTAACCCCGCTGCACTAGCGGGATGGGGCACAGATACGCAGTATTTT
TRBJ1-2	.	TRBV19	.	CASSPPPGRANYGYTF	TGTGCCAGTAGTCCCCCCCCAGGACGAGCTAACTATGGCTACACCTTC
TRBJ2-3	TRBD1	TRBV6-4	.	CASSDRGQGPDTQYF	TGTGCCAGCAGTGACAGGGGACAGGGGCCAGATACGCAGTATTTT
TRBJ2-4	TRBD1	TRBV28	.	CASREPGQGSKNIQYF	TGTGCCAGCAGAGAGCCGGGACAGGGTAGCAAAAACATTCAGTACTTC
TRBJ2-2	.	TRBV19	.	CASSILGSHTGELFF	TGTGCCAGTAGTATTCTGGGTTCGCACACCGGGGAGCTGTTTTTT
TRBJ2-1	.	TRBV21-1	.	CASSKPRTSSYNEQFF	TGTGCCAGCAGCAAACCGCGAACTAGCTCCTACAATGAGCAGTTCTTC
TRBJ2-7	TRBD1	TRBV11-2	.	CASSSWTGGSEQYF	TGTGCCAGCAGCTCTTGGACAGGGGGTTCCGAGCAGTACTTC
TRBJ2-7	TRBD1	TRBV9	.	CASSVAFDRGYEQYF	TGTGCCAGCAGCGTAGCTTTTGACAGGGGCTACGAGCAGTACTTC
TRBJ1-2	.	TRBV2	.	CASRKNRERYGYTF	TGTGCCAGCAGAAAAAACAGGGAACGCTATGGCTACACCTTC
TRBJ1-1	.	TRBV7-9	.	CASSLQGMNTEAFF	TGTGCCAGCAGCTTACAGGGGATGAACACTGAAGCTTTCTTT
TRBJ2-1	.	TRBV5-6	.	CASSPQLKRTYNEQFF	TGTGCCAGCAGCCCTCAACTAAAGCGGACCTACAATGAGCAGTTCTTC
TRBJ1-2	.	TRBV2	.	CASSEAQGTLGYTF	TGTGCCAGCAGTGAAGCCCAGGGGACCCTTGGCTACACCTTC
TRBJ1-5	.	TRBV30	.	CAWSVRDGDQPQHF	TGTGCCTGGAGTGTAAGGGACGGGGATCAGCCCCAGCATTTT
TRBJ2-7	TRBD1	TRBV20-1	.	CSARSNRGQYF	TGCAGTGCTAGAAGCAACAGGGGGCAGTACTTC
TRBJ2-1	TRBD1	TRBV11-2	.	CASRTAGTGSDNEQFF	TGTGCCAGCAGAACGGCCGGGACAGGGAGTGACAATGAGCAGTTCTTC
TRBJ1-6	.	TRBV27	.	CASSLPPGHPNNSPLHF	TGTGCCAGCAGTTTACCCCCGGGACACCCAAATAATTCACCCCTCCACTTT
TRBJ1-2	.	TRBV21-1	.	CASSKTPKRDDGYTF	TGTGCCAGCAGCAAAACCCCGAAAAGGGATGATGGCTACACCTTC
TRBJ2-1	.	TRBV28	once	CASSLSGPNHHNEQFF	TGTGCCAGCAGTTTATCGGGACCCAATCACCACAATGAGCAGTTCTTC
TRBJ1-3	.	TRBV18	.	CASSPGPGGRNTIYF	TGTGCCAGCTCACCAGGCCCGGGAGGGAGAAACACCATATATTTT
TRBJ2-5	TRBD2	TRBV18	.	CAGSPLPDGGETQYF	TGTGCCGGCTCACCACTTCCAGACGGGGGGGAGACCCAGTACTTC
TRBJ2-5	.	TRBV5-1	.	CASRPRDGGGETQYF	TGCGCCAGCAGGCCCCGGGACGGCGGCGGGGAGACCCAGTACTTC
TRBJ2-1	TRBD2	TRBV9	.	CASSVALAGGGRRNEQFF	TGTGCCAGCAGCGTAGCCCTAGCGGGAGGCGGGAGGAGAAATGAGCAGTTCTTC
TRBJ1-1	.	TRBV6-6	.	CASSYQGGWTEAFF	TGTGCCAGCAGTTACCAGGGTGGTTGGACTGAAGCTTTCTTT
TRBJ2-7	.	TRBV28	.	CASSPESGASYEQYF	TGTGCCAGCAGTCCCGAATCCGGGGCGTCCTACGAGCAGTACTTC
TRBJ2-7	TRBD2	TRBV5-1	.	CASSVPLAGAYEQYF	TGCGCCAGCAGCGTCCCTCTAGCGGGAGCCTACGAGCAGTACTTC
TRBJ1-1	.	TRBV10-1	.	CASRETGRNTEAFF	TGCGCCAGCAGGGAGACGGGCAGGAACACTGAAGCTTTCTTT
TRBJ2-5	.	TRBV6-1	.	CASSEVKGNQETQYF	TGTGCCAGCAGTGAAGTGAAGGGAAACCAAGAGACCCAGTACTTC
TRBJ2-1	TRBD2	TRBV5-1	.	CASSSQAGVSYNEQFF	TGCGCCAGCAGCTCCCAAGCGGGAGTATCCTACAATGAGCAGTTCTTC
TRBJ2-2	TRBD2	TRBV5-1	.	CASSWGREAHTGELFF	TGCGCCAGCAGCTGGGGGCGGGAGGCTCACACCGGGGAGCTGTTTTTT
TRBJ2-5	.	TRBV6-5	.	CASLGGAFQETQYF	TGTGCCAGCCTTGGGGGGGCCTTCCAAGAGACCCAGTACTTC
TRBJ2-7	.	TRBV6-5	.	CASSTPGEQYF	TGTGCCAGCAGTACTCCGGGAGAGCAGTACTTC
TRBJ2-3	TRBD2	TRBV28	once	CVTGTSDTDTQYF	TGTGTCACCGGGACTAGCGACACAGATACGCAGTATTTT
TRBJ2-1	.	TRBV5-1	.	CASSLRNEQFF	TGCGCCAGCAGCTTGCGAAACGAGCAGTTCTTC
TRBJ1-4	TRBD1	TRBV19	.	CASRDTGGRREKLFF	TGTGCCAGTAGGGACACAGGGGGCCGGAGAGAAAAACTGTTTTTT
TRBJ2-5	.	TRBV18	once	CASSPSRDVKTQYF	TGTGCCAGCTCACCATCCCGGGATGTAAAGACCCAGTACTTC
TRBJ2-1	.	TRBV7-2	.	CASSLRQVGSYNEQFF	TGTGCCAGCAGCTTACGTCAGGTTGGGTCCTACAATGAGCAGTTCTTC
TRBJ2-7	.	TRBV2	.	CASIRRYPYEQYF	TGTGCCAGCATTCGGCGGTACCCCTACGAGCAGTACTTC
TRBJ2-5	.	TRBV1	.	CTSSHGTPETQYF	TGCACCAGCAGCCACGGGACCCCTGAGACCCAGTACTTC